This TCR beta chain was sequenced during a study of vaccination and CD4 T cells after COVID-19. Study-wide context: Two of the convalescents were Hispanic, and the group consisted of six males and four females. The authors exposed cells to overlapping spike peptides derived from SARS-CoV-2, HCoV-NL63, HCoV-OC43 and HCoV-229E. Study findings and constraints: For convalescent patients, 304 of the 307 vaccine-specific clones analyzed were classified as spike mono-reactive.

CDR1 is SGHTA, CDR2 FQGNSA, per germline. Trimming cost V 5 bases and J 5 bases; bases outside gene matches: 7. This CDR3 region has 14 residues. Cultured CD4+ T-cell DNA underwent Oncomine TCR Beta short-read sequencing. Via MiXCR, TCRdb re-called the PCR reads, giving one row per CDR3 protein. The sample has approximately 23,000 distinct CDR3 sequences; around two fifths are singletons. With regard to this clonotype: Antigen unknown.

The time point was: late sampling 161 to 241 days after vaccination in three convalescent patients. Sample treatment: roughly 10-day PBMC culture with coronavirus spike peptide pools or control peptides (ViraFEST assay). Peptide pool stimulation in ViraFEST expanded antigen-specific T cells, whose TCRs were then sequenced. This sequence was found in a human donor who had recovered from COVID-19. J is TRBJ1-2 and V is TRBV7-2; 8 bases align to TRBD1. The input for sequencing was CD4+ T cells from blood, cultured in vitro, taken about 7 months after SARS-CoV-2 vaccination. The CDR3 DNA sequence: TGTGCCAGCAGCCAGCTGGGACAGGTGTATGGCTACACCTTC. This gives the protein CASSQLGQVYGYTF.